This T cell receptor beta chain stems from a study of blood T cell repertoires in COVID-19. The germline V gene has CDR1 LGHDT and CDR2 YNNKEL (reference sequence). The CDR3 is 15 amino acids. With 0 bases removed from V and 4 bases from J, the gap between germline ends came to 12 bases. As handled by the study authors: Counts of nucleated cells, estimated from reference gene primer amplification, were obtained. Method: immunoSEQ multiplex PCR; TCRdb's copy keeps in-frame clones and lacks some. Clone size and the V and J calls come from that table; the DNA yielded D and trimming. The repertoire holds around 100,000 clones, with approximately 78% as singletons.

The sample consisted of peripheral blood. This chain uses TRBV3-1 (or the pseudogene TRBV3-2) with TRBJ2-5; perhaps TRBD2 as D (5 bases). This TCR came from a man between 65 and 85 years old with acute or convalescent COVID-19. The CDR3 loop reads CASSQDPGEGETQYF. The CDR3 DNA sequence: TGTGCCAGCAGCCAAGATCCCGGTGAGGGAGAGACCCAGTACTTC.